The text below deals with one T cell receptor beta chain. This sample is drawn from a study of blood T cell repertoires in COVID-19. Original methodology: Reference gene primer amplification gave estimated nucleated cell counts. Clones were sequenced by immunoSEQ multiplex PCR, and TCRdb holds only the in-frame ones, with some missing. D and trimming were read from the DNA, whereas the V and J calls and clone size are those reported in that table. Of roughly 150,000 clones in the sample, around nine tenths are singletons; the top ten hold around 2.9%. CDR3 size: 16 residues. CDR1 and CDR2 (germline): MNHNS, SASEGT. V was pared by 1 base and J by 4 bases, with 3 bases of the junction left unmatched.

The sample taken for sequencing was peripheral blood. The chain employs TRBV6-1 and TRBJ2-1; 11 bases are shared with TRBD1. This clonotype was sampled from a man aged 60 to 75 with active or convalescent COVID-19. The CDR3 sequence is CASSEEDRGQYNEQFF. The CDR3 DNA reads as TGTGCCAGCAGTGAAGAGGACAGGGGGCAGTACAATGAGCAGTTCTTC.